A selection of T cell receptor beta chains follows, all from one sample in a study of shared clonotypes between healthy human individuals. Some clones are missing from TCRdb's copy, which holds only in-frame ones; the method was immunoSEQ multiplex PCR. This repertoire shows approximately 1.5 million clones, around 98.5% found once; its top ten account for around 0.38%. Sample: naive CD4+ T cells sorted from blood. These receptors all come from a man aged 30 to 45 in good health. CDR3s include the opening cysteine and the closing phenylalanine or tryptophan. D genes are given only for firm matches. Clone size is stated in some rows and not others, as once, few, many or a class when expanded.

DNA: TGTGCCAGTAGTATCTTGCAGGGGTCGGGTAATCAGCCCCAGCATTTT
CDR3: CASSILQGSGNQPQHF
D: NA
J: TRBJ1-5
V: TRBV19
size: NA

DNA: TGTGCCACCAGCAGAGATCTTATCGAAGAGACCCAGTACTTC
CDR3: CATSRDLIEETQYF
D: NA
J: TRBJ2-5
V: TRBV15
size: NA

DNA: TGTGCCAGCAGCCGCACCGCTCAGAGCTCCTACAATGAGCAGTTCTTC
CDR3: CASSRTAQSSYNEQFF
D: NA
J: TRBJ2-1
V: TRBV4-2
size: NA

DNA: TGTGCCAGCAGCCCTCACACCGGGAGAACCCCCTACGAGCAGTACTTC
CDR3: CASSPHTGRTPYEQYF
D: NA
J: TRBJ2-7
V: TRBV7-9
size: NA

DNA: TGTGCCACCAGCAGAGATCCCCCACCGGCCGAGACCCAGTACTTC
CDR3: CATSRDPPPAETQYF
D: NA
J: TRBJ2-5
V: TRBV15
size: NA

DNA: TGTGCCAGCAGCGTAGAAAACGGGAACTACGAGCAGTACTTC
CDR3: CASSVENGNYEQYF
D: NA
J: TRBJ2-7
V: TRBV9
size: once

DNA: TGTGCCAGTAGTCCTCGTACAGGGACCTACGAGCAGTACTTC
CDR3: CASSPRTGTYEQYF
D: NA
J: TRBJ2-7
V: TRBV19
size: NA

DNA: TGTGCAAGTCGCTTAGGTAAGTCCGGACAGGGGGGTGATGAGCAGTTCTTC
CDR3: CASRLGKSGQGGDEQFF
D: NA
J: TRBJ2-1
V: TRBV12-2
size: NA

DNA: TGTGCCAGCAGTGAAGGACAGGGAAGCAATCAGCCCCAGCATTTT
CDR3: CASSEGQGSNQPQHF
D: TRBD1
J: TRBJ1-5
V: TRBV6-1
size: NA

DNA: TGTGCCAGCAGTCGTAGAGGGGGTCCCAACACTGAAGCTTTCTTT
CDR3: CASSRRGGPNTEAFF
D: NA
J: TRBJ1-1
V: TRBV6-5
size: NA

DNA: TGCGCCAGCAGCTCAGGACTAGCTCGGCAAGAGACCCAGTACTTC
CDR3: CASSSGLARQETQYF
D: TRBD2
J: TRBJ2-5
V: TRBV5-1
size: NA

DNA: TGTGCCAGCAGCCAAGTCTCCGAAAAACTGTTTTTT
CDR3: CASSQVSEKLFF
D: NA
J: TRBJ1-4
V: TRBV14
size: NA

DNA: TGTGCCAGCAGTCGAACTAGCGGAAACACCGGGGAGCTGTTTTTT
CDR3: CASSRTSGNTGELFF
D: TRBD2
J: TRBJ2-2
V: TRBV6-5
size: NA

DNA: TGTGCCAGCAGCTTAGACACTAGCGGGATTGATGAGCAGTTCTTC
CDR3: CASSLDTSGIDEQFF
D: TRBD2
J: TRBJ2-1
V: TRBV7-8
size: once

DNA: TGTGCCAGCAGCTTGAAACATGGGGGCAATCAGCCCCAGCATTTT
CDR3: CASSLKHGGNQPQHF
D: NA
J: TRBJ1-5
V: TRBV5-5
size: NA

DNA: TGTGCCAGTAGTATCGGACGGACCTCTGGGGCCAACGTCCTGACTTTC
CDR3: CASSIGRTSGANVLTF
D: NA
J: TRBJ2-6
V: TRBV19
size: NA

DNA: TGTGCCAGCAGCCGATCAGGGAGTGGGCAGCCCCAGCATTTT
CDR3: CASSRSGSGQPQHF
D: NA
J: TRBJ1-5
V: TRBV4-2
size: NA

DNA: TGTGCCAGCAGCTTAGGTGCGGGGCTGGCAGGGCCCTACGAGCAGTACTTC
CDR3: CASSLGAGLAGPYEQYF
D: NA
J: TRBJ2-7
V: TRBV7-6
size: once

DNA: TGTGCCAGCTCACCACGAGTGTCTCAAGAGACCCAGTACTTC
CDR3: CASSPRVSQETQYF
D: NA
J: TRBJ2-5
V: TRBV18
size: NA

DNA: TGTGCCAGCAGCGCTACTAGCGGGAGGGCGTACGAGCAGTACTTC
CDR3: CASSATSGRAYEQYF
D: TRBD2
J: TRBJ2-7
V: TRBV5-5
size: NA

DNA: TGCGCCAGCAAGCCTAGCGGGGCCACCTACGAGCAGTACTTC
CDR3: CASKPSGATYEQYF
D: TRBD2
J: TRBJ2-7
V: TRBV5-1
size: NA

DNA: TGTGCCGTGGATCCCTTGGGGGGAAAGACTGAAGCTTTCTTT
CDR3: CAVDPLGGKTEAFF
D: NA
J: TRBJ1-1
V: TRBV30
size: NA

DNA: TGTGCCAGCAGCTTAGGATCCGGATTGGGCTATGGCTACACCTTC
CDR3: CASSLGSGLGYGYTF
D: NA
J: TRBJ1-2
V: TRBV11-2
size: NA

DNA: TGTGCCAGCAGCTTGGACGGGACAGGCTTAAATGAAAAACTGTTTTTT
CDR3: CASSLDGTGLNEKLFF
D: TRBD1
J: TRBJ1-4
V: TRBV5-4
size: NA

DNA: TGTGCCAGCAGCCCAAACCAGGGCGGACTGTTTTTT
CDR3: CASSPNQGGLFF
D: NA
J: TRBJ1-4
V: TRBV6-5
size: NA

DNA: TGTGCCAGCAACAGGGACGAGCAAGGGGAGCTGTTTTTT
CDR3: CASNRDEQGELFF
D: NA
J: TRBJ2-2
V: TRBV9
size: NA

DNA: TGCGCCAGCAGTGAGTCCCCAAGCGGGTACAATGAGCAGTTCTTC
CDR3: CASSESPSGYNEQFF
D: NA
J: TRBJ2-1
V: TRBV10-1
size: once

DNA: TGTGCCAGCAGCACCGTCCCCAGTGGTACCTACGAGCAGTACTTC
CDR3: CASSTVPSGTYEQYF
D: NA
J: TRBJ2-7
V: TRBV5-6
size: NA

DNA: TGCGCCAGCAGCCAAGATCCCCTAGCGGGAGCTGGGGCCAACGTCCTGACTTTC
CDR3: CASSQDPLAGAGANVLTF
D: TRBD2
J: TRBJ2-6
V: TRBV4-1
size: NA

DNA: TGTGCCAGCAGCGTAGCGCCTAGGGGCCAAGAGACCCAGTACTTC
CDR3: CASSVAPRGQETQYF
D: NA
J: TRBJ2-5
V: TRBV9
size: NA

DNA: TGTGCCAGCTCACCCCTACAGGGTGACGGCTACACCTTC
CDR3: CASSPLQGDGYTF
D: NA
J: TRBJ1-2
V: TRBV18
size: NA

DNA: TGTGCCAGCAGAGGAGGGGGGCGGACCCAGTACTTC
CDR3: CASRGGGRTQYF
D: NA
J: TRBJ2-5
V: TRBV9
size: once